This T cell receptor beta chain was captured in a study of cytomegalovirus exposure and HLA in healthy donors (TCRdb year 2017). Regarding the research as a whole: An earlier analysis of some 600 of the donors reported approximately 300 Gb of sequence data and 100 million to 120 million unique TCR beta sequences obtained from around 190 million T cells. Both class I and class II loci were covered by HLA typing, at four-digit resolution. A handful of DR-DQ haplotypes were handled as single units for association and clustering because linkage in the cohort was strong. The study aimed to test whether signatures of past pathogen exposure could be identified by cataloging public T cell receptors. An earlier analysis of some 600 of the donors applied high-throughput TCR beta sequencing to assess whether each TCR beta V gene segment acted as functional or pseudogenic. In a later genetic analysis, genome-wide SNP genotypes for about three fifths of the roughly 670 donors were used, and that subset was treated as a discovery cohort. Rather than drawing on any new phenotypic data, the later analysis identified candidate immune exposures from TCR beta sequences and the way those sequences occurred across donors. Among roughly 400 genotyped donors of the cohort, an average of around 250,000 unique TCR beta nucleotide sequences was sequenced per donor, of which about 19% were non-productive. The number of donors typed differed by locus, with about 629-640 for A, B, C, DRB1 and DQB1, 522 for DQA1, nearly 610 for DPA1, and about 450 for DPB1. All discovery cohort repertoires had been generated using a single sequencing platform. Besides the first cohort of 500 to 700 subjects, a separate validation cohort made up of 120 different subjects was used. An early release that covered roughly 600 HLA-typed donors contained about 300 gigabases of sequencing data and 80 million or so unique TCR sequences. The study used immunosequencing to profile the T cell repertoires of approximately 650 subjects and linked those repertoires to cytomegalovirus serostatus. Alongside the repertoire data, information on donor age, sex, ethnicity and CMV serostatus was compiled. The study combined high-throughput TCR immunosequencing, statistical association of individual TCRs with disease status, and machine learning to predict cytomegalovirus infection status. The genetic ancestry cluster associated with self-reported Caucasian donors included around 76% of the 398 genotyped donors. A later analysis re-examined previously published TCR beta repertoires from about 700 donors and added high-resolution HLA genotyping to investigate patterns of TCR occurrence.

CDR1 MNHNS and CDR2 SASEGT were looked up in the germline V gene. Trimming takes 7 bases from V and 5 bases from J, and the germline ends sit 11 bases apart. The CDR3 runs 13 amino acids, cysteine and phenylalanine included. Here the CDR3 DNA is all that survives: 39 bases in frame from base 1. To prepare the library, the immunoSEQ multiplex PCR assay was applied. The multiplex PCR relied on a mix of 60 forward primers for TCR Vbeta segments and 13 reverse primers for TCR Jbeta segments. The CDR3 region of rearranged TCR beta genes was amplified from genomic DNA with a multiplex PCR assay. On the Illumina HiSeq System, the amplified TCR beta libraries were sequenced as 87-base-pair reads. Per the authors' processing: A later analysis tallied tens of millions of unique TCR beta chains across the 550 to 850 repertoires, and about 10 million of those chains were shared by two or more donors. A nearest-neighbor algorithm error-corrected the raw reads and collapsed the reads into unique sequences, merging closely related sequences to remove PCR and sequencing errors. V, D and J gene segments were assigned by aligning CDR3 sequences to IMGT reference sequences. For a sequence to be retained, at least a six-nucleotide match to both a V gene segment and a J gene segment was required. Rearrangements were called productive when the CDR3 lacked stop codons and stayed in frame with V and J; all others were non-productive. Following IMGT convention, CDR3 was defined as the stretch from the second conserved V-encoded cysteine to the conserved J-encoded phenylalanine. The earlier analysis of 587 of the donors excluded sequences that lacked an unambiguous match to a single V gene segment. In an earlier analysis of a few hundred of the donors, a V segment was called functional when productive rearrangements were above 56.7%, and segregating when the standard deviation between donors exceeded 5%. A statistical classification framework was built to diagnose cytomegalovirus status from the catalog of TCR beta chain sequences. In a later analysis, TCR nucleotide sequences were compared against IMGT/GENE-DB human TR gene sequences so that V and J genes could be assigned. A later analysis assigned CDR3 sequences and most-parsimonious VDJ recombination scenarios with the TCRdist pipeline. In a later analysis, each TCR beta chain was defined by its CDR3 amino acid sequence together with its V-gene family, and reads without a unique V-gene family were excluded. As a way to deal with suspected cross-contamination and a sequencing artifact, a later analysis dropped 450 to 600 nucleotide sequences that were highly shared and had low generation probability. In a later analysis, a clonal expansion index was calculated for each public chain from normalized within-repertoire ranks of inferred template counts. Generation probabilities in a later analysis came from a VDJ recombination model fitted to out-of-frame rearrangements, and those results were checked against IGoR. In a later analysis, TCR-TCR, TCR-HLA and TCR-CMV co-occurrence was scored with hypergeometric tests, and a repertoire-size bias correction was applied to TCR pairs. A later analysis estimated false discovery rates by permuting HLA or CMV assignments 20 times. A later analysis grouped co-occurring TCRs with DBSCAN, adding TCRdist sequence similarity when clustering within HLA-allele-positive subsets. Repertoires with fewer than 30,000 or more than 120,000 public chains were left out of co-occurrence clustering, as were about five repertoires with anomalous nucleotide sharing. In TCRdb, the immuneACCESS table is reduced to in-frame sequences with V and J assigned. These tables do not hold every clone; where another copy was compared, an unresolved V gene accounts for under half, and the others remain unexplained. V, J and clone size are taken as reported in that table, and D and trimming were inferred from the DNA itself. The sample includes about 120,000 clones, with about 73% observed a single time. The ten largest clones represent about 3.3% of the sample.

Remarks on this clone: Its antigen target is currently unknown. No base-level quality is on record; no much larger clone is a single base apart.

The paper's findings and limits, for the study overall: In a later analysis, about 16,000 TCR beta sequences were associated with specific HLA alleles at a false discovery rate of 0.05. The cohort was sequenced for TCR beta chains only, and without alpha or paired-chain data the features that could be detected were limited. In both the original and validation cohorts, the classifier was reported to diagnose cytomegalovirus status with high specificity and sensitivity. Because some donors lacked HLA typing at each locus, the association tests relied only on the typed subset. Most TCR sequences were seen in very few donors, while some public TCRs were found in many individuals. According to a later analysis, parvovirus B19, influenza, CMV and Epstein-Barr virus appeared linked to several top co-occurrence clusters. According to a later genetic analysis, donors in an Asian-associated ancestry cluster had fewer N-insertions in productive TCRs than the approximately 700-donor mean. A further reported finding was that TCR beta sequences accurately predicted the HLA-A and HLA-B alleles for most subjects in the first cohort. Some IMGT-functional V segments, including TRBV6-2 and TRBV6-3, could not be distinguished by the 87-base-pair reads and were therefore excluded. A group of highly shared sequence variants was considered likely to be a technical artifact of the sequencing pipeline. In a later analysis, TCR association rates were found to vary across HLA loci, with the most associated TCRs seen for DRB1 alleles and the fewest for HLA-C alleles. Sequencing depth was assumed to be roughly uniform across donors in the presence/absence analyses, though that assumption may not hold. Because counts were too low, 15 to 20 rarely observed V segments, including chromosome 9 orphons, were excluded from the earlier analysis of a few hundred of the donors. A later analysis found that most CMV-associated TCR beta chains appeared HLA-restricted, with HLA associations seemingly driven largely by CMV exposure. It was suggested by the authors that the approach could potentially be generalized to other disease states and immunological phenotypes. The study listed 150 to 200 TCR beta chains as associated with cytomegalovirus. In a later analysis, HLA-associated TCR beta chains were found to be more clonally expanded and to have lower generation probabilities than equally common non-associated chains. A few of the identified cytomegalovirus-associated TCR beta chains were confirmed in vitro to be specific for cytomegalovirus antigens. In an earlier analysis of 587 of the donors, most TCR beta V segments appeared in productive rearrangements about 87% or about 30% of the time, broadly matching IMGT annotations. Linkage disequilibrium might explain the correlated functional status among segregating V segments, but an unknown experimental factor could not be excluded. Strong co-occurrence of HLA alleles, especially DR and DQ, made assigning TCR associations to individual alleles difficult. V-gene and J-gene trimming of TCR beta chains was associated with a missense DCLRE1C variant in a later genetic analysis, and the association was replicated in an independent cohort. Immune exposure information for the cohort was limited to CMV serostatus.

The cohort consisted of 666 healthy bone marrow donors. Cohort members were all nominally healthy when sampled, although unrecorded immune exposures were likely present. The donor tested CMV seropositive, placing the donor among the 289 seropositive members of the cohort. Every donor gave a peripheral blood sample, and the peripheral blood mononuclear cells from that sample were used for TCR beta sequencing. Genomic DNA was extracted from the blood cell samples with the Qiagen DNeasy Blood Extraction Kit. The sample consisted of PBMCs. The TCR comes from a woman aged 25-40 years in good health and CMV-seropositive. The chain links TRBV6-1 with TRBJ2-2, and possibly TRBD1, on 5 matching bases. The CDR3 reads as follows: CASKKRGTGELFF. In nucleotides, the sequence is TGTGCCAGCAAAAAAAGGGGTACCGGGGAGCTGTTTTTT.